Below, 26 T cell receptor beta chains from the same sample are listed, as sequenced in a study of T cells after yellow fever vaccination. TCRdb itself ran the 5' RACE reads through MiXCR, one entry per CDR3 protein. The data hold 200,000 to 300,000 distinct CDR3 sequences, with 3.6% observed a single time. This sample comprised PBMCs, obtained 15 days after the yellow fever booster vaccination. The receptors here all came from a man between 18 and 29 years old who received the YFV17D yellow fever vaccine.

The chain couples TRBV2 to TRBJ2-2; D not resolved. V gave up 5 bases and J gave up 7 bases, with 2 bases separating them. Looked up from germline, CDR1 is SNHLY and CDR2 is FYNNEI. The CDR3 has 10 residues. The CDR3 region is CASSNGELFF. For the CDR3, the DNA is TGTGCCAGCAGTAACGGGGAGCTGTTTTTT.

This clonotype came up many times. The CDR3 region has the DNA TGTGCCAGCACCTTCGGGCAGGGGACGAGCTCCTACGAGCAGTACTTC. It codes for CASTFGQGTSSYEQYF. The rearrangement joins TRBV2 to TRBJ2-7; D is possibly TRBD1 (6 bases). The germline V gene encodes CDR1 SNHLY and CDR2 FYNNEI. This CDR3 comprises 16 residues. Trimming took 7 bases from V and 0 from J, leaving 19 bases between them. The whole variable domain, filled in from reference TRBV2 and TRBJ2-7, reads EPEVTQTPSHQVTQMGQEVILRCVPISNHLYFYWYRQILGQKVEFLVSFYNNEISEKSEIFDDQFSVERPDGSNFTLKIRSTKLEDSAMYFCASTFGQGTSSYEQYFGPGTRLTVT.

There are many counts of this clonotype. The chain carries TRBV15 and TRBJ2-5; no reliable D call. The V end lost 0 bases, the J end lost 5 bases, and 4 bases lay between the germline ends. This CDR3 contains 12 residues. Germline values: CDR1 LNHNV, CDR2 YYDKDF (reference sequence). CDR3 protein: CATSRERETQYF. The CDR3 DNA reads TGTGCCACCAGCAGAGAAAGGGAGACCCAGTACTTC. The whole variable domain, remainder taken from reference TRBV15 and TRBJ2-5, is DAMVIQNPRYQVTQFGKPVTLSCSQTLNHNVMYWYQQKSSQAPKLLFHYYDKDFNNEADTPDNFQSRRPNTSFCFLDIRSPGLGDTAMYLCATSRERETQYFGPGTRLLVL.

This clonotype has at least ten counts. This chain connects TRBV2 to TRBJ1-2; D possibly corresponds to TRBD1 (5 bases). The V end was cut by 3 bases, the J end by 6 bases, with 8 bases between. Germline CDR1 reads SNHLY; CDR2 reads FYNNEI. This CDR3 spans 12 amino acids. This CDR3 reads CASSEGPNGYTF. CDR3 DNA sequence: TGTGCCAGCAGTGAGGGGCCTAATGGCTACACCTTC.

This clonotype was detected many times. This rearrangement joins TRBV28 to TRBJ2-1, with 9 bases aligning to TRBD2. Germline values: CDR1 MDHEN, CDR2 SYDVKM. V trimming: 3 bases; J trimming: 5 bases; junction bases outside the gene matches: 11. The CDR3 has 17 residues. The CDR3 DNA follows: TGTGCCAGCAGTTTGCTCCTAAGAGCGGGGGGCAACAATGAGCAGTTCTTC. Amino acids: CASSLLLRAGGNNEQFF.

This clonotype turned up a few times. Here the CDR3 DNA reads TGTGCCAGCAGCCAACAGGGCAGCTCCTATAATTCACCCCTCCACTTT. Protein sequence: CASSQQGSSYNSPLHF. V gene TRBV3-1 combines with J gene TRBJ1-6, with D maybe TRBD1 (5 bases). This CDR3 is 16 amino acids long. Trimming took off 2 bases at V and 0 bases at J, with 8 bases between the two ends. Germline V gene sequence: CDR1 LGHDT, CDR2 YNNKEL (reference sequence). Looking up the rest from reference TRBV3-1 and TRBJ1-6 gives the full variable domain: DTAVSQTPKYLVTQMGNDKSIKCEQNLGHDTMYWYKQDSKKFLKIMFSYNNKELIINETVPNRFSPKSPDKAHLNLHINSLELGDSAVYFCASSQQGSSYNSPLHFGNGTRLTVT.

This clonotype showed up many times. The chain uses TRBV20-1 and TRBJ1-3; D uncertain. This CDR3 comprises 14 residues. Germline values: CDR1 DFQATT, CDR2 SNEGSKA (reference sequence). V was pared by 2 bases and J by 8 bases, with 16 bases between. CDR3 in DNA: TGCAGTGCTAGACGACCAGAGGGAAGGGACACCATATATTTT. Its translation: CSARRPEGRDTIYF.

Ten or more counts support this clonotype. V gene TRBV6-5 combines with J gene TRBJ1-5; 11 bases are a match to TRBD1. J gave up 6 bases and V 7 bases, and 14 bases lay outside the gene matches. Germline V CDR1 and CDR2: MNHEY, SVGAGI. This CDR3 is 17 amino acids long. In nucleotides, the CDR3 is TGTGCCAGCAATTCCAGACACCCGGGACAGGGGGTTCAGCCCCAGCATTTT. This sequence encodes CASNSRHPGQGVQPQHF.

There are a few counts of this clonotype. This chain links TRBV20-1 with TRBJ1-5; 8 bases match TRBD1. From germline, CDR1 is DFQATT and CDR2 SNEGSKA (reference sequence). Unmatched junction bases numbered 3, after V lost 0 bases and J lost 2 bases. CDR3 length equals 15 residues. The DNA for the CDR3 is TGCAGTGCTAGAGATCTGGACAGGGGCAATCAGCCCCAGCATTTT. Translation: CSARDLDRGNQPQHF.

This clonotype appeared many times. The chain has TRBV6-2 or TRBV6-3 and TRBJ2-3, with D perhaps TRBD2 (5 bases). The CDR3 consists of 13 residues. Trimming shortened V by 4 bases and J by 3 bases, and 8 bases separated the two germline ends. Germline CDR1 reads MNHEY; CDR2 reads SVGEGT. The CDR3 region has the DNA TGTGCCAGCAGTTTTGGGGAGACAGATACGCAGTATTTT. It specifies CASSFGETDTQYF.

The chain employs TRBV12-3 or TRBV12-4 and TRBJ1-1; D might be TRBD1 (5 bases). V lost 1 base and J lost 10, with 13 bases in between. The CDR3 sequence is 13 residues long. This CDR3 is CASSLEGLSPAFF. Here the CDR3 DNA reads TGTGCCAGCAGTTTAGAGGGGCTTTCGCCAGCTTTCTTT.

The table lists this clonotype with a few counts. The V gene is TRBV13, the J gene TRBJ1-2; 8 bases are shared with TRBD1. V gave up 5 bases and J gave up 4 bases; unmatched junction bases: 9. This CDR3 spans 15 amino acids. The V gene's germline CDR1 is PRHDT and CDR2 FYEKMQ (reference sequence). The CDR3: CASSLRTGSGYGYTF. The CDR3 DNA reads TGTGCCAGCAGCCTTCGGACAGGGAGTGGCTATGGCTACACCTTC.

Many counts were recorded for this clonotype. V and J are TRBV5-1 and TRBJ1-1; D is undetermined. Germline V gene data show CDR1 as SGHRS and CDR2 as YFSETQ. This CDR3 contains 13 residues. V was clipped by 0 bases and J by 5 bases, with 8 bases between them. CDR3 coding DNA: TGCGCCAGCAGCTTGGACGGGAGTACTGAAGCTTTCTTT. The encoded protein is CASSLDGSTEAFF.

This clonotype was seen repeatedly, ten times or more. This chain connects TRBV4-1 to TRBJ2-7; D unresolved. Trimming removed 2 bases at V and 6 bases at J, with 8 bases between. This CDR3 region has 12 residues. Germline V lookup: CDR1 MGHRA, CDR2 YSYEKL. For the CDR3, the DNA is TGCGCCAGCAGCCAAAGTGGGCGCGAGCAGTACTTC. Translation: CASSQSGREQYF.

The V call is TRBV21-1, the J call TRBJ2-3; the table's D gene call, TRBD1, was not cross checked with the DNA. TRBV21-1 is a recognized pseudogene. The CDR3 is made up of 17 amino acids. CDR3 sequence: CASSKACASFGTDTQYF. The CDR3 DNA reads TGTGCCAGCAGCAAAGCGTGCGCCTCCTTCGGTACAGATACGCAGTATTTT.

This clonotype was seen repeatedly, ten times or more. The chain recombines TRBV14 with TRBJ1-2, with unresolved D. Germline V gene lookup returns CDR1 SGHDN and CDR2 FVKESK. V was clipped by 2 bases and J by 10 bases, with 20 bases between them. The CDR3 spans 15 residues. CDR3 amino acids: CASSQIGGPGWVYTF. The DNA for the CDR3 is TGTGCCAGCAGCCAAATCGGTGGGCCAGGATGGGTCTACACCTTC.

CDR3: CASRSGTALLVVV. CDR3 bases: TGTGCCAGCAGGTCCGGGACGGCACTTTTAGTAGTCGTC. The chain uses TRBV28 and TRBJ2-7, with D perhaps being TRBD1 or TRBD2 (5 bases each). From germline, CDR1 is MDHEN and CDR2 SYDVKM. The CDR3 totals 13 residues.

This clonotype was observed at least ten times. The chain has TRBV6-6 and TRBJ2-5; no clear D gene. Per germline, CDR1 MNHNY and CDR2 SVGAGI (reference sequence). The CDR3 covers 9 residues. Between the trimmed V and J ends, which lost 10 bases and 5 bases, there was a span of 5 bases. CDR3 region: CATGETQYF. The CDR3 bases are TGTGCCACCGGGGAGACCCAGTACTTC.

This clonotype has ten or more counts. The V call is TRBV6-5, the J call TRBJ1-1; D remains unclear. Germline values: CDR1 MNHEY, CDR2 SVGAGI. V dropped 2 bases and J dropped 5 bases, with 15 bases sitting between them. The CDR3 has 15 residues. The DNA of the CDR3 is TGTGCCAGCAGTTACGAAGTTGGACGGCTGACTGAAGCTTTCTTT. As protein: CASSYEVGRLTEAFF.

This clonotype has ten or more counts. CDR3 amino acids: CASSLEDTGRGGYTF. The CDR3 DNA reads TGCGCCAGCAGCTTGGAGGACACCGGTCGGGGCGGCTACACCTTC. V and J are TRBV5-1 and TRBJ1-2; D may be TRBD1 (5 bases). Germline values: CDR1 SGHRS, CDR2 YFSETQ. The CDR3 extends over 15 amino acids. The V end was cut by 0 bases, the J end by 8 bases, with 17 bases between. The entire variable domain, with the rest obtained from reference TRBV5-1 and TRBJ1-2, is as follows: KAGVTQTPRYLIKTRGQQVTLSCSPISGHRSVSWYQQTPGQGLQFLFEYFSETQRNKGNFPGRFSGRQFSNSRSEMNVSTLELGDSALYLCASSLEDTGRGGYTFGSGTRLTVV.

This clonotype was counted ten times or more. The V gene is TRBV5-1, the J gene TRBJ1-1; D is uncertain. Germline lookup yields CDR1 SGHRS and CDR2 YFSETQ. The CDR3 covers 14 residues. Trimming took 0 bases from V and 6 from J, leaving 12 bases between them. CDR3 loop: CASSLDNGGAEAFF. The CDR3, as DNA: TGCGCCAGCAGCTTGGACAATGGAGGAGCTGAAGCTTTCTTT.

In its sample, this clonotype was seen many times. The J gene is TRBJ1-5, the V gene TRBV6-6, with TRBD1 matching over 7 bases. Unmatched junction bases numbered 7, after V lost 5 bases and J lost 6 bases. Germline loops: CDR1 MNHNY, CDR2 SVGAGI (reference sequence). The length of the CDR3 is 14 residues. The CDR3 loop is CASSPSGGGQPQHF. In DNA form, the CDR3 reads TGTGCCAGCAGTCCCTCAGGGGGAGGTCAGCCCCAGCATTTT.

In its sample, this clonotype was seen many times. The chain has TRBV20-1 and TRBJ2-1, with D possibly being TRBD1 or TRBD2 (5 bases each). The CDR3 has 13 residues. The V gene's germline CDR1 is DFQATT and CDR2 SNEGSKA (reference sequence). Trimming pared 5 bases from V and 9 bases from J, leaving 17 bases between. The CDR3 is CSALVGTQAEQFF. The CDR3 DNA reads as TGCAGTGCTCTCGTCGGGACGCAGGCTGAGCAGTTCTTC.

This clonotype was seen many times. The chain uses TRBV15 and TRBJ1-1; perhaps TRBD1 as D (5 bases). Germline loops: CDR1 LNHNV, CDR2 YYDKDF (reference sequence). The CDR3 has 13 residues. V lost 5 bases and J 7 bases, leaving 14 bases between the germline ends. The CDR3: CATSLLEGLEAFF. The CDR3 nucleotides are TGTGCCACCAGCTTACTGGAGGGGCTTGAAGCTTTCTTT. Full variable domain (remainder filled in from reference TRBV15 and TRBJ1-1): DAMVIQNPRYQVTQFGKPVTLSCSQTLNHNVMYWYQQKSSQAPKLLFHYYDKDFNNEADTPDNFQSRRPNTSFCFLDIRSPGLGDTAMYLCATSLLEGLEAFFGQGTRLTVV.

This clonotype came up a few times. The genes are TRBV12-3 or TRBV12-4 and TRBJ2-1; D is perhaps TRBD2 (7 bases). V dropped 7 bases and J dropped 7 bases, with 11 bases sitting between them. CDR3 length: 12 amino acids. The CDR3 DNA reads TGTGCCAGCACTGAGGGGGGGAATGAGCAGTTCTTC. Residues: CASTEGGNEQFF.

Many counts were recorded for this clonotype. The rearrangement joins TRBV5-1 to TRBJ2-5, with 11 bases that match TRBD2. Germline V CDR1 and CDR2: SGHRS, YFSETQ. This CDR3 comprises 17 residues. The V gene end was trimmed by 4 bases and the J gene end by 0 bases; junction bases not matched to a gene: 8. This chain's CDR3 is CASSPGSSGGYQETQYF. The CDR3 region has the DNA TGCGCCAGCAGCCCGGGATCTAGCGGGGGGTACCAAGAGACCCAGTACTTC.